This is a list of T cell receptor beta chains from one sample in a study of Ad26.COV2.S vaccination and SARS-CoV-2 variants. Sequencing used immunoSEQ multiplex PCR; TCRdb keeps in-frame clones, though not all of them. Counted here are under 550,000 clones, around 90% occurring once; the ten biggest clones make up 12%. This material consisted of peripheral blood, taken in a trial of Ad26.COV2.S vaccine versus placebo. These receptors were taken from a person between 18 and 60 years old who received the Ad26.COV2.S COVID-19 vaccine or a placebo. The CDR3 runs from the conserved cysteine through the conserved F or W.

>TRBV12-3/TRBV12-4|TRBJ2-5
CASSPLQGKTQYF
>TRBV7-9|TRBJ1-1
CASSSTTGHTEAFF
>TRBV19|TRBJ2-3
CASSTRLGSTDTQYF
>TRBV27|TRBJ1-4
CASSDEGRGEKLFF
>TRBV5-6|TRBJ2-2
CASSLVPTGELFF
>TRBV6-2/TRBV6-3|TRBJ1-1
CASSRDTNTEAFF
>TRBV29-1|TRBJ2-2
CSVDPEAGGELFF
>TRBV9|TRBJ1-1
CASSTDGENTEAFF
>TRBV9|TRBJ1-6
CASSAGIVSSPLHF
>TRBV3-1/TRBV3-2|TRBJ2-2
CASSHEGGTGELFF
>TRBV6-1|TRBJ2-7
CASSERAPYEQYF
>TRBV4-3|TRBJ2-7
CASSQDLGYEQYF
>TRBV9|TRBJ2-5
CASSPSAPSRTQYF
>TRBV11-3|TRBJ2-1
CASSRTSLERGDNEQFF
>TRBV7-6|TRBJ1-3
CASSGGGTAQRTIYF